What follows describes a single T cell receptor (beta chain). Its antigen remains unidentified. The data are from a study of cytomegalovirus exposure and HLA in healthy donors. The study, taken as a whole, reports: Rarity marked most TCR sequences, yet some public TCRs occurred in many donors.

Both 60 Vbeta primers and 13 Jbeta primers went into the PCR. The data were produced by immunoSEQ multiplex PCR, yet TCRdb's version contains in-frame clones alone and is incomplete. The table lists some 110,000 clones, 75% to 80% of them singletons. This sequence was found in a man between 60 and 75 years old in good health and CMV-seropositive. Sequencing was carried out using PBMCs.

The CDR3 loop is CASSLGTGGHEQYF. The CDR3 DNA reads TGTGCCAGCAGCTTAGGGACAGGGGGGCACGAGCAGTACTTC. The chain couples TRBV11-2 to TRBJ2-7, with 10 bases aligning to TRBD1. This CDR3 comprises 14 residues. J lost 5 bases, V lost 1 base, and 2 bases had no gene match. Germline V gives CDR1 SGHAT, CDR2 FQNNGV.